Reported below is one T cell receptor beta chain. This sample was included in a study of blood T cell repertoires in COVID-19. Study overall: From T cells, B-cell-depleted T cells, or PBMCs came the material, which was cDNA or gDNA.

Germline V gene sequence: CDR1 DFQATT, CDR2 SNEGSKA (reference sequence). The CDR3 covers 13 residues. V dropped 3 bases and J dropped 0 bases, with 8 bases sitting between them. In the original analysis: Scientists estimated how many nucleated cells there were by amplifying reference gene primers. Some clones are missing from TCRdb's copy, which holds only in-frame ones; the method was immunoSEQ multiplex PCR. The V and J calls and the clone size are those of that table, but D and trimming were determined from the DNA. Among roughly 150,000 clones, approximately 84% were seen once, and the ten largest hold approximately 10%.

V gene TRBV20-1 combines with J gene TRBJ1-1; D unclear. This clonotype was obtained from an older man with active or convalescent COVID-19. The sample was peripheral blood. The CDR3 sequence: CSASAQVNTEAFF. CDR3 nucleotides: TGCAGTGCTAGTGCCCAGGTGAACACTGAAGCTTTCTTT.